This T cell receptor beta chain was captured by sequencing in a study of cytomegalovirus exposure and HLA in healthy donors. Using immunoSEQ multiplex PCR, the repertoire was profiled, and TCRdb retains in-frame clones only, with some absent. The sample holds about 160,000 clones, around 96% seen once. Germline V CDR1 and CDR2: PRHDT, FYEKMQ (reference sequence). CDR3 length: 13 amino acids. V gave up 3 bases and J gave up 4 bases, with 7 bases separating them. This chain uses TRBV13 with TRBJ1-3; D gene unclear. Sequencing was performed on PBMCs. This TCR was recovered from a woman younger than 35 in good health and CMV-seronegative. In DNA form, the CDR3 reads TGTGCCAGCAGCTTCACGGGGGGAAACACCATATATTTT. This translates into CASSFTGGNTIYF.